Below, 17 T cell receptor beta chains from the same sample are listed, as sequenced in a study of blood T cell repertoires in COVID-19. Assay used: immunoSEQ multiplex PCR; TCRdb lists only in-frame clones, some missing. Of about 140,000 clones in the sample, 84% were seen once. Sequencing used peripheral blood. These receptors all stem from a man in his 60s with active or convalescent COVID-19.

The V call is TRBV4-3, the J call TRBJ2-1, with unresolved D. CDR3 size: 12 residues. V lost 0 bases and J lost 10, with 7 bases in between. The germline CDR1 and CDR2 sequences are LGHNA and YSLEER. The CDR3 DNA reads TGCGCCAGCAGCCAAGACCTCGAGGAGCAGTTCTTC. Translation: CASSQDLEEQFF.

This clone was seen a few times. V usage is TRBV3-1 (or the pseudogene TRBV3-2) and J usage is TRBJ2-3; 8 bases align to TRBD2. Unmatched junction bases numbered 16, after V lost 2 bases and J lost 6 bases. The germline V gene encodes CDR1 LGHDT and CDR2 YNNKEL (reference sequence). The CDR3 has 18 residues. CDR3 amino acids: CASSQTHSTAGGRDTQYF. The CDR3 DNA follows: TGTGCCAGCAGCCAAACCCACTCCACGGCGGGAGGTCGGGATACGCAGTATTTT.

The rearrangement joins TRBV4-1 to TRBJ1-2, with 8 bases fitting TRBD1. Germline assignment: CDR1 MGHRA and CDR2 YSYEKL. This CDR3 has 15 amino acids. Trimming at V came to 1 base and at J to 2 bases, leaving 3 bases not matched to a gene. CDR3 bases: TGCGCCAGCAGCCAAGTGGGACAGGTAAACTATGGCTACACCTTC. This translates into CASSQVGQVNYGYTF.

The chain carries TRBV5-8 and TRBJ2-7; the match to TRBD2 covers 11 bases. The junction had 2 bases not matched to a gene; V was cut back by 3 bases and J by 3 bases. The CDR3 has 14 amino acids. Germline assignment: CDR1 SGHTS and CDR2 YDEGEE. The CDR3 DNA reads TGTGCCAGCAGCTGGACTAGCGGGTTCTACGAGCAGTACGTC. Translated, it gives CASSWTSGFYEQYV.

The chain carries TRBV24-1 and TRBJ1-1; 8 nucleotides agree with TRBD1. The germline gives CDR1 KGHDR, CDR2 SFDVKD. V lost 2 bases and J lost 6; bases outside the gene matches: 10. The CDR3 extends over 16 amino acids. The CDR3 nucleotides are TGTGCCACCAGTGATTCCGGACAGGGACTCTTGGCTGAAGCTTTCTTT. Encoded protein: CATSDSGQGLLAEAFF.

This rearrangement joins TRBV19 to TRBJ2-1; the match to TRBD1 covers 9 bases. J lost 3 bases, V lost 2 bases, and 5 bases had no gene match. Germline CDR1 reads LNHDA; CDR2 reads SQIVND (reference sequence). The CDR3 contains 16 residues. The CDR3 DNA is TGTGCCAGTAGTATACTTGGACAGGGGATCTACAATGAGCAGTTCTTC. Amino acids: CASSILGQGIYNEQFF.

This clone was detected only once. This chain links TRBV2 with TRBJ1-1; D perhaps matches TRBD1 (6 bases). CDR3 size: 13 residues. CDR1 is SNHLY and CDR2 is FYNNEI in the germline V gene. Trimming stripped 5 bases from V and 7 bases from J, with 14 bases between. The DNA of the CDR3 is TGTGCCAGCAGTCTTGGACAGCAGCTTGAAGCTTTCTTT. Amino acids: CASSLGQQLEAFF.

This clone was observed a single time. The chain joins TRBV6-1 to TRBJ1-1; 8 nucleotides line up with TRBD1. Germline V gene sequence: CDR1 MNHNS, CDR2 SASEGT. The J segment lost 0 bases and the V segment lost 2 bases, leaving 2 bases of the junction unmatched. The CDR3 contains 15 residues. CDR3 sequence: CASSEQGAVNTEAFF. DNA for the CDR3: TGTGCCAGCAGTGAACAGGGGGCTGTGAACACTGAAGCTTTCTTT.

This chain links TRBV7-9 with TRBJ1-1; D unresolved. This CDR3 contains 13 residues. The V gene lost 5 bases and the J gene lost 1 base, with 8 bases spanning the gap. Germline V lookup: CDR1 SEHNR, CDR2 FQNEAQ (reference sequence). CDR3 sequence (DNA): TGTGCCAGCAGCCAGTGGCCGAACACTGAAGCTTTCTTT. This translates into CASSQWPNTEAFF. Based on the CDR3 plus reference TRBV7-9 and TRBJ1-1, the full variable domain is DTGVSQNPRHKITKRGQNVTFRCDPISEHNRLYWYRQTLGQGPEFLTYFQNEAQLEKSRLLSDRFSAERPKGSFSTLEIQRTEQGDSAMYLCASSQWPNTEAFFGQGTRLTVV.

This clone was seen only once. This chain links TRBV7-9 with TRBJ2-7; no clear D. V lost 5 bases to trimming and J lost 2 bases, with 7 bases between them. The CDR3 loop spans 12 amino acids. Germline loops: CDR1 SEHNR, CDR2 FQNEAQ (reference sequence). The CDR3 reads CASSPVAYEQYF. CDR3 DNA sequence: TGTGCCAGCAGCCCAGTCGCCTACGAGCAGTACTTC.

The genes are TRBV7-2 and TRBJ2-2; possibly TRBD2 for D (5 bases). This CDR3 has 17 amino acids. Germline V gene sequence: CDR1 SGHTA, CDR2 FQGNSA. The germline V and J ends were trimmed by 1 base and 4 bases, with 16 bases remaining between them. The DNA for the CDR3 is TGTGCCAGCAGCTTAGGAGGTAGCGCCCGGGTCACCGGGGAGCTGTTTTTT. Amino acids: CASSLGGSARVTGELFF.

V gene TRBV5-1 combines with J gene TRBJ1-3, with D hard to call. The CDR3 length is 14 residues. V was shortened by 0 bases and J by 2 bases, with 6 bases between the two germline ends. CDR1 SGHRS and CDR2 YFSETQ come from the germline V gene. The DNA of the CDR3 is TGCGCCAGCAGCTTGGACAATCCTGGAAACACCATATATTTT. As protein: CASSLDNPGNTIYF.

Details on this clone: This same CDR3 is encoded by further DNA sequences in the sample. The chain recombines TRBV2 with TRBJ1-6; TRBD1 matches 8 bases. CDR1 and CDR2 from the germline V gene are SNHLY and FYNNEI. J lost 5 bases, V lost 6 bases, and 3 bases had no gene match. The CDR3 extends over 14 amino acids. DNA for the CDR3: TGTGCCAGCAGAAGACAGGGGAATAATTCACCCCTCCACTTT. The encoded protein is CASRRQGNNSPLHF.

The chain recombines TRBV18 with TRBJ1-1; no definite D call. The CDR3 totals 16 residues. Germline loops: CDR1 KGHSH, CDR2 LQKENI. The V end lost 2 bases, the J end lost 6 bases, and 19 bases lay between the germline ends. The CDR3 DNA reads as TGTGCCAGCTCACCAGAGGTCACTGGAGGGTGGTCTGAAGCTTTCTTT. Its protein product is CASSPEVTGGWSEAFF.

This clone is a singleton in its sample. Here the CDR3 DNA reads TGCGCCAGCAGGTCCGGACAGGGCCTCTACGAGCAGTACTTC. Amino acids: CASRSGQGLYEQYF. J is TRBJ2-7 and V is TRBV5-1; 8 bases agree with TRBD1. CDR3 length equals 14 residues. Germline V gene lookup returns CDR1 SGHRS and CDR2 YFSETQ. V gave up 5 bases and J gave up 3 bases; unmatched junction bases: 7. The full variable domain, rest sourced from reference TRBV5-1 and TRBJ2-7, is KAGVTQTPRYLIKTRGQQVTLSCSPISGHRSVSWYQQTPGQGLQFLFEYFSETQRNKGNFPGRFSGRQFSNSRSEMNVSTLELGDSALYLCASRSGQGLYEQYFGPGTRLTVT.

This clone has only one observation. The V and J genes are TRBV7-6 and TRBJ2-3; the match to TRBD2 covers 14 bases. Germline CDR1 and CDR2: SGHVS and FNYEAQ. V shed 5 bases, J shed 2 bases, and the junction held 6 bases outside the gene matches. CDR3 length equals 17 residues. In DNA form, the CDR3 reads TGTGCCAGCAGCCCGGGGACTAGCGGGAGTGTCACAGATACGCAGTATTTT. Amino acid sequence: CASSPGTSGSVTDTQYF.

This clone was picked up a small number of times. The chain recombines TRBV5-6 with TRBJ1-5, with D possibly being TRBD1 (6 bases). Between the trimmed V and J ends, which lost 2 bases and 7 bases, there was a span of 13 bases. Per germline, CDR1 SGHDT and CDR2 YYEEEE. The CDR3 is 14 amino acids. This CDR3 is CASSFQGGTQPQHF. The CDR3 bases are TGTGCCAGCAGCTTCCAAGGGGGAACCCAGCCCCAGCATTTT. Full variable domain (outside the CDR3, taken from reference TRBV5-6 and TRBJ1-5): DAGVTQSPTHLIKTRGQQVTLRCSPKSGHDTVSWYQQALGQGPQFIFQYYEEEERQRGNFPDRFSGHQFPNYSSELNVNALLLGDSALYLCASSFQGGTQPQHFGDGTRLSIL.